These 17 T cell receptor beta chains share one sample of origin, sequenced in a study of control samples from healthy donors and cancer patients. Generated by immunoSEQ multiplex PCR, the TCRdb table keeps only in-frame clones and is missing some. The sample gives about 150,000 clones, around 88% of which show up once; 1.5% to 2% is in the top ten. Specimen: blood. All receptors derive from a man aged 18 to 29 in good health.

The gene calls are TRBV11-2 and TRBJ2-3; D unclear. CDR1 and CDR2 from the germline V gene are SGHAT and FQNNGV. The CDR3 extends over 14 amino acids. V dropped 0 bases and J dropped 3 bases, with 7 bases sitting between them. The CDR3 region has the DNA TGTGCCAGCAGCTTAGACGCACTTACAGATACGCAGTATTTT. This sequence encodes CASSLDALTDTQYF.

This sequence joins TRBV4-1 and TRBJ2-5; no clear D. The CDR3 extends over 15 amino acids. Trimming removed 1 base from V and 4 bases from J, with 13 bases in between. Germline V lookup: CDR1 MGHRA, CDR2 YSYEKL. The CDR3 DNA sequence: TGCGCCAGCAGCCAAGTTACCACACTACGAGAGACCCAGTACTTC. This translates into CASSQVTTLRETQYF.

Regarding this clone: The sample has other DNA sequences that encode this CDR3 too. V and J are TRBV5-1 and TRBJ2-5, with 16 positions matching TRBD2. Germline CDR1 SGHRS, CDR2 YFSETQ. The junction had 5 bases not matched to a gene; V was cut back by 4 bases and J by 5 bases. The CDR3 has 16 amino acids. CDR3 in amino acids: CASSPGLAGGRETQYF. CDR3 bases: TGCGCCAGCAGCCCGGGACTAGCGGGGGGGCGGGAGACCCAGTACTTC.

The chain employs TRBV28 and TRBJ2-7; a possible D gene is TRBD1 (5 bases). CDR3 length equals 16 residues. V was cut by 2 bases and J by 9 bases, with 23 bases left in between. CDR1 is MDHEN and CDR2 is SYDVKM in the germline V gene. CDR3 sequence: CASSLQGGPWGYGQYF. Here the CDR3 DNA reads TGTGCCAGCAGTTTACAGGGTGGGCCGTGGGGCTATGGGCAGTACTTC.

This chain links TRBV5-6 with TRBJ1-2; 9 bases match TRBD1. Trimming removed 3 bases from V and 3 bases from J; junction bases left unmatched: 6. The germline V gene has CDR1 SGHDT and CDR2 YYEEEE. The CDR3 is 15 residues long. The DNA for the CDR3 is TGTGCCAGCAGCTCGCCGGGACAGGGACACTATGGCTACACCTTC. It encodes CASSSPGQGHYGYTF.

V and J are TRBV19 and TRBJ1-2; TRBD1 might be the D (5 bases). Trimming left V 7 bases short and J 5 bases short, with 17 bases between. CDR3 size: 14 residues. Germline V CDR1 and CDR2: LNHDA, SQIVND (reference sequence). The CDR3 spells CASTPGTFAYGYTF. The DNA for the CDR3 is TGTGCCAGTACCCCCGGGACGTTCGCATATGGCTACACCTTC.

The rearrangement joins TRBV9 to TRBJ2-7, with no clear D. Trimming removed 0 bases at V and 0 bases at J, with 10 bases between. The germline CDR1 and CDR2 sequences are SGDLS and YYNGEE. The CDR3 loop spans 15 amino acids. In DNA, the CDR3 is TGTGCCAGCAGCGTAGGGTATATAGCCTCCTACGAGCAGTACTTC. Translated, it gives CASSVGYIASYEQYF.

This chain joins TRBV28 and TRBJ1-1; 8 bases line up with TRBD1. The CDR3 is 16 amino acids. Per the germline V gene, CDR1 is MDHEN and CDR2 is SYDVKM. Germline trimming cut 6 bases from V and 0 bases from J; bases unmatched to any gene: 9. CDR3 sequence reads: CASSHDRTGLNTEAFF. The CDR3 DNA reads as TGTGCCAGCAGCCACGATCGGACAGGGTTGAACACTGAAGCTTTCTTT.

This chain connects TRBV5-3 to TRBJ2-1, with TRBD1 matching 10 bases. TRBV5-3 is reported as an ORF; its role is uncertain. The length of the CDR3 is 14 residues. V lost 4 bases, J lost 4 bases, and 2 bases stayed unmatched. CDR3 protein: CARSPGQGYNEQFF. CDR3 sequence (DNA): TGTGCCAGAAGCCCGGGACAGGGGTACAATGAGCAGTTCTTC.

This chain links TRBV2 with TRBJ2-5; D may be TRBD2 (5 bases). CDR1 and CDR2 from the germline V gene are SNHLY and FYNNEI. V was pared by 3 bases and J by 7 bases, with 12 bases between. This CDR3 has 13 amino acids. CDR3 protein: CASSEWETGTQYF. CDR3 nucleotide sequence: TGTGCCAGCAGTGAGTGGGAGACTGGGACCCAGTACTTC.

V gene TRBV28 combines with J gene TRBJ2-2; 7 bases match TRBD1. V shed 5 bases, J shed 3 bases, and the junction held 9 bases outside the gene matches. This CDR3 spans 16 amino acids. The germline V gene encodes CDR1 MDHEN and CDR2 SYDVKM. For the CDR3, the DNA is TGTGCCAGCAGTGCATACAGGGGCCCCTACACCGGGGAGCTGTTTTTT. It codes for CASSAYRGPYTGELFF.

V gene TRBV10-3 combines with J gene TRBJ1-4, with D tentatively TRBD1 (6 bases). The germline CDR1 and CDR2 sequences are ENHRY and SYGVKD. Trimming shortened V by 2 bases and J by 4 bases, and 8 bases separated the two germline ends. The CDR3 has 14 residues. CDR3 loop: CAISEKGGNEKLFF. DNA for the CDR3: TGTGCCATCAGTGAGAAGGGGGGTAATGAAAAACTGTTTTTT.

DNA for the CDR3: TGTGCCAGCAGTATGGGCCACGGGGGCCCGCAGTATTTT. Translated, it gives CASSMGHGGPQYF. The chain is built from TRBV28 and TRBJ2-3; possibly TRBD1 or TRBD2 for D (6 bases each). CDR3 length equals 13 residues. The germline gives CDR1 MDHEN, CDR2 SYDVKM. Trimming took off 5 bases at V and 10 bases at J, with 16 bases between the two ends.

The genes are TRBV19 and TRBJ2-1, with TRBD2 identical over 8 bases. CDR3 length equals 15 residues. The V and J ends lost 5 bases and 3 bases, in that order; junction bases with no gene match: 6. Germline V gene sequence: CDR1 LNHDA, CDR2 SQIVND (reference sequence). CDR3 DNA: TGTGCCAGTAGTCTAAGCGGGGGTCACTACAATGAGCAGTTCTTC. Protein: CASSLSGGHYNEQFF.

This chain uses TRBV7-2 with TRBJ2-5; D is perhaps TRBD2 (7 bases). Trimming stripped 2 bases from V and 2 bases from J, with 12 bases between. Germline V CDR1 and CDR2: SGHTA, FQGNSA. The CDR3 runs to 15 residues. The CDR3 reads CASSLWGGLQETQYF. The CDR3 DNA is TGTGCCAGCAGCTTATGGGGGGGGCTACAAGAGACCCAGTACTTC.

The chain links TRBV29-1 to TRBJ1-4; TRBD1 might be the D (5 bases). V was shortened by 2 bases and J by 13 bases, with 14 bases between the two germline ends. Per germline, CDR1 SQVTM and CDR2 ANQGSEA. CDR3 size: 12 residues. CDR3 amino acids: CSVERGGDGLFF. CDR3 DNA: TGCAGCGTTGAAAGAGGAGGGGATGGACTGTTTTTT. Combining the CDR3 with reference TRBV29-1 and TRBJ1-4 gives the whole variable domain SAVISQKPSRDICQRGTSLTIQCQVDSQVTMMFWYRQQPGQSLTLIATANQGSEATYESGFVIDKFPISRPNLTFSTLTVSNMSPEDSSIYLCSVERGGDGLFFGSGTQLSVL.

The rearrangement links TRBV9 to TRBJ2-5, with TRBD2 as a possible D gene (5 bases). With 4 bases removed from V and 2 bases from J, the gap between germline ends came to 15 bases. Germline-derived CDR1 and CDR2 are SGDLS and YYNGEE. This CDR3 spans 15 amino acids. The CDR3 reads CASSPLGGGQETQYF. The DNA for the CDR3 is TGTGCCAGCAGCCCCCTCGGTGGCGGGCAAGAGACCCAGTACTTC.